What follows are 20 T cell receptor beta chains derived from one specimen sequenced in a study of tumour-infiltrating T cells in Burkitt lymphoma. TCRdb's copy holds only in-frame clones and misses some; the assay was immunoSEQ multiplex PCR. Of more than 40,000 clones in the sample, around 31% are singletons; the top ten hold around 3%. Input material: tumor tissue. Receptors were obtained from a human donor with Burkitt lymphoma.

The rearrangement uses TRBV15 and TRBJ1-1; TRBD1 aligns across 7 bases. This CDR3 region has 14 residues. The germline gives CDR1 LNHNV, CDR2 YYDKDF (reference sequence). Trimming cost V 3 bases and J 3 bases; bases outside gene matches: 4. The CDR3 DNA follows: TGTGCCACCAGCAGCGGCGGGACAGACACTGAAGCTTTCTTT. It codes for CATSSGGTDTEAFF.

The chain uses TRBV19 and TRBJ2-5; 7 nucleotides align to TRBD1. Germline V gene lookup returns CDR1 LNHDA and CDR2 SQIVND (reference sequence). This CDR3 has 12 residues. After removal of 7 bases from V and 7 bases from J, the junction contained 6 bases not matched to a gene. Here the CDR3 DNA reads TGTGCCAGTATCGGGACAGCTCGGACCCAGTACTTC. Protein product: CASIGTARTQYF.

This clone came up a few times. CDR3 DNA: TGCGCCAGCAGCTTGTCGCCTAGCGGCGTAGGTCAGAGCTCCTACGAGCAGTACTTC. Its protein is CASSLSPSGVGQSSYEQYF. The V call is TRBV5-1, the J call TRBJ2-7, with TRBD2 matching over 7 bases. Germline lookup yields CDR1 SGHRS and CDR2 YFSETQ. J was trimmed by 0 bases and V by 1 base; bases with no gene match: 16. The CDR3 runs to 19 residues.

The chain couples TRBV19 to TRBJ2-3, with 14 bases that match TRBD2. This CDR3 region has 17 residues. Trimming cost V 6 bases and J 2 bases; bases outside gene matches: 7. Germline-derived CDR1 and CDR2 are LNHDA and SQIVND (reference sequence). The CDR3 DNA reads TGTGCCAGTAGCCCGCCGGGACTAGCGGGGGACACAGATACGCAGTATTTT. Translation gives CASSPPGLAGDTDTQYF. Supplemented by reference TRBV19 and TRBJ2-3, the full variable domain reads DGGITQSPKYLFRKEGQNVTLSCEQNLNHDAMYWYRQDPGQGLRLIYYSQIVNDFQKGDIAEGYSVSREKKESFPLTVTSAQKNPTAFYLCASSPPGLAGDTDTQYFGPGTRLTVL.

The chain combines TRBV7-2 with TRBJ2-2; tentatively, D is TRBD1 or TRBD2 (5 bases each). Trimming shortened V by 6 bases and J by 2 bases, and 13 bases separated the two germline ends. The CDR3 totals 15 residues. Germline CDR1 and CDR2: SGHTA and FQGNSA. CDR3 region: CASRPGTANTGELFF. In nucleotides, the CDR3 is TGTGCCAGCAGACCCGGGACCGCTAACACCGGGGAGCTGTTTTTT.

The chain employs TRBV6-5 and TRBJ1-2, with 9 positions matching TRBD1. CDR1 is MNHEY, CDR2 SVGAGI, per germline. V shed 11 bases and J 8 bases; nucleotides not matched to a gene: 6. The CDR3 length is 11 residues. CDR3 nucleotides: TGTGCCGCCGGGACAGGGCGAGGCTACACCTTC. It codes for CAAGTGRGYTF.

The V call is TRBV5-3, the J call TRBJ1-4; 7 nucleotides agree with TRBD1. TRBV5-3 is an open reading frame whose function is uncertain. CDR3 length: 13 residues. The ends lost 10 bases at V and 8 bases at J; junction bases unmatched: 11. CDR3 nucleotide sequence: TGTGCCGCTAATGAGGGGGCGAGGGAAAAACTGTTTTTT. Amino acids: CAANEGAREKLFF.

The gene calls are TRBV19 and TRBJ2-1; D tentatively fits TRBD1 or TRBD2 (5 bases each). V was trimmed by 4 bases and J by 10 bases, leaving 5 bases between them. In germline, CDR1 is LNHDA, CDR2 SQIVND (reference sequence). The CDR3 length is 10 residues. CDR3 sequence (DNA): TGTGCCAGTAGTAGGGACGAGCAGTTCTTC. Amino acid sequence: CASSRDEQFF.

In its sample, this clone was seen a few times. The V and J genes are TRBV30 and TRBJ1-2; D unresolved. V was clipped by 1 base and J by 6 bases, with 12 bases between them. This CDR3 has 13 amino acids. The germline gives CDR1 GTSNPN, CDR2 SVGIG (reference sequence). The CDR3 reads CAWSGQERNGYTF. DNA for the CDR3: TGTGCCTGGAGTGGGCAGGAGCGAAATGGCTACACCTTC.

This clone has a handful of counts. The rearrangement links TRBV6-5 to TRBJ2-7; TRBD2 might be the D (6 bases). The germline CDR1 and CDR2 sequences are MNHEY and SVGAGI. The CDR3 extends over 13 amino acids. Trimming removed 0 bases from V and 6 bases from J, with 9 bases in between. CDR3 bases: TGTGCCAGCAGTTACTCCGGGAGAGGCGAGCAGTACTTC. This encodes CASSYSGRGEQYF.

This clone was counted between two and nine times. The chain carries TRBV7-9 and TRBJ2-7; D ambiguous. The germline CDR1 and CDR2 sequences are SEHNR and FQNEAQ (reference sequence). The CDR3 has 12 residues. V was clipped by 3 bases and J by 3 bases, with 6 bases between them. CDR3 in DNA: TGTGCCAGCAGCTTGAACATCTACGAGCAGTACTTC. This translates into CASSLNIYEQYF.

The chain carries TRBV19 and TRBJ2-1; 8 positions match TRBD2. Unmatched junction bases numbered 3, after V lost 1 base and J lost 4 bases. Germline V gene data show CDR1 as LNHDA and CDR2 as SQIVND (reference sequence). This CDR3 is built from 15 residues. In nucleotides, the CDR3 is TGTGCCAGTAGTATAGGACGGGGGGGGTACAATGAGCAGTTCTTC. This encodes CASSIGRGGYNEQFF.

This chain connects TRBV4-3 to TRBJ2-7; 8 nucleotides line up with TRBD1. J lost 1 base, V lost 4 bases, and 6 bases had no gene match. The CDR3 spans 15 residues. Germline V gene sequence: CDR1 LGHNA, CDR2 YSLEER. The chain's CDR3 is CASSRDGTGSYEQYF. The CDR3 coding sequence is TGCGCCAGCAGCCGGGATGGGACAGGTTCCTACGAGCAGTACTTC.

This clone showed up just once. Distinct nucleotide sequences in the sample also encode this CDR3. J is TRBJ2-7 and V is TRBV11-2; D gene unclear. This CDR3 is 11 amino acids long. The V end was cut by 5 bases, the J end by 5 bases, with 7 bases between. Germline V gene data show CDR1 as SGHAT and CDR2 as FQNNGV. This CDR3 is CASSPGNEQYF. The CDR3 DNA sequence: TGTGCCAGCAGCCCAGGAAACGAGCAGTACTTC.

This clone was counted a few times. This chain connects TRBV5-1 to TRBJ2-5; maybe TRBD1 (5 bases). CDR3 length: 13 amino acids. Germline V CDR1 and CDR2: SGHRS, YFSETQ. The V end lost 4 bases, the J end lost 5 bases, and 12 bases lay between the germline ends. DNA for the CDR3: TGCGCCAGCAGCGAAGACAGAGGCGAGACCCAGTACTTC. Translated, it gives CASSEDRGETQYF. The complete variable domain, with remaining parts taken from reference TRBV5-1 and TRBJ2-5, reads KAGVTQTPRYLIKTRGQQVTLSCSPISGHRSVSWYQQTPGQGLQFLFEYFSETQRNKGNFPGRFSGRQFSNSRSEMNVSTLELGDSALYLCASSEDRGETQYFGPGTRLLVL.

This clone was seen a few times. This chain uses TRBV9 with TRBJ1-5; maybe TRBD1 (5 bases). From germline, CDR1 is SGDLS and CDR2 YYNGEE. The CDR3 is made up of 16 amino acids. Trimming stripped 7 bases from V and 2 bases from J, with 19 bases between. Here the CDR3 DNA reads TGTGCCAGCTACCCCGCGGGGGGTGAAGGCAATCAGCCCCAGCATTTT. It encodes CASYPAGGEGNQPQHF.

This clone has only a few counts. The chain has TRBV7-3 and TRBJ2-1; 12 bases are shared with TRBD2. Trimming removed 6 bases from V and 7 bases from J; junction bases left unmatched: 7. In germline, CDR1 is SGHTA, CDR2 FQGTGA. The CDR3 extends over 15 amino acids. The CDR3 DNA reads TGTGCCAGCAGTGGGTCCGGGACTAGCGGGAATGAGCAGTTCTTC. Protein product: CASSGSGTSGNEQFF.

The chain combines TRBV28 with TRBJ2-7; 10 nucleotides align to TRBD1. Germline CDR1 and CDR2: MDHEN and SYDVKM. The junction had 1 base not matched to a gene; V was cut back by 3 bases and J by 2 bases. The CDR3 spans 14 residues. CDR3 nucleotides: TGTGCCAGCAGTTTGGGGACAGGGGCCTACGAGCAGTACTTC. Residues: CASSLGTGAYEQYF.

This clone has more than one count but fewer than ten. The junction and the germline gene differ at one end; a read error may be behind it. V gene TRBV7-9 combines with J gene TRBJ1-4; the match to TRBD1 covers 8 bases. Germline CDR1 SEHNR, CDR2 FQNEAQ (reference sequence). This CDR3 region has 16 residues. The chain's CDR3 is CASSFILGQGGEKLFF. CDR3 bases: TGTGCTAGCAGCTTCATTCTAGGACAGGGCGGCGAAAAACTGTTTTTT.

The gene calls are TRBV7-3 and TRBJ1-2, with a weak D call TRBD1 (5 bases). With 5 bases removed from V and 8 bases from J, the gap between germline ends came to 18 bases. Germline-derived CDR1 and CDR2 are SGHTA and FQGTGA. CDR3 length equals 14 residues. This chain's CDR3 is CASSQGWGEDGYTF. CDR3 nucleotides: TGTGCCAGCAGCCAAGGCTGGGGCGAGGACGGCTACACCTTC.